Presented here are 3 T cell receptor beta chains from one specimen sequenced in a study of shared clonotypes between healthy human individuals. TCRdb keeps only in-frame clones here, not all; method: immunoSEQ multiplex PCR. The data show about 2.1 million clones, with about 94% seen just once and about 1.7% held by the top ten. Terminally differentiated effector memory CD45RA+ cells were excluded from the naive CD8 cells, which were CD45RO-negative and positively selected for CCR7. Sequencing used naive CD8+ T cells from PBMCs. The receptors shown here come from a young man in good health. Some clones in this sample may be carry-over from other donors' samples.

The chain joins TRBV27 to TRBJ2-1, with TRBD1 matching over 8 bases. V lost 5 bases to trimming and J lost 2 bases; unmatched junction nucleotides: 8. From germline, CDR1 is MNHEY and CDR2 SMNVEV (reference sequence). The CDR3 has 16 amino acids. For the CDR3, the DNA is TGTGCCAGCAGTCCCTCGACAGGGGAGGCCTACAATGAGCAGTTCTTC. Amino acid sequence: CASSPSTGEAYNEQFF.

Remarks on this clone: Other nucleotide sequences in the sample specify the same CDR3. V usage is TRBV9 and J usage is TRBJ2-3; unclear D gene. This CDR3 is 15 amino acids long. V was cut by 2 bases and J by 3 bases, with 13 bases left in between. Germline V gene data show CDR1 as SGDLS and CDR2 as YYNGEE. The CDR3 DNA follows: TGTGCCAGCAGCGTCCCGGGCCTTGGGACAGATACGCAGTATTTT. This gives the protein CASSVPGLGTDTQYF.

This chain connects TRBV2 to TRBJ2-7, with a weak D call TRBD1 (5 bases). Germline lookup yields CDR1 SNHLY and CDR2 FYNNEI. This CDR3 has 14 amino acids. Trimming shortened V by 6 bases and J by 0 bases, and 12 bases separated the two germline ends. The CDR3 region has the DNA TGTGCCAGCAGCCAGTACAGGAGCTCCTACGAGCAGTACTTC. Protein product: CASSQYRSSYEQYF.